This TCR beta chain was captured by sequencing in a study of cytotoxic CD8 clonotypes in ibrutinib-treated CLL. Across the whole study: Sequenced samples delivered averages of roughly 260,000 productive templates and tens of thousands of productive rearrangements. Study-wide points: Baseline values of clonality outstripped age-matched healthy donors and followed circulating CD8+ T-cell counts.

This clone was found once. What it recognizes is unknown. The assay was immunoSEQ multiplex PCR, and TCRdb's table has in-frame clones only and misses some. The table includes about 140,000 clones, around 80% detected once. The sample was PBMCs, taken after 36 months of ibrutinib treatment. The receptor was isolated from a human donor with chronic lymphocytic leukemia.

Here the CDR3 DNA reads TGCGCCAGCAGCTTGGAGGGGTCGGCCGGGGAGCTGTTTTTT. Translation gives CASSLEGSAGELFF. This chain joins TRBV5-1 and TRBJ2-2; a possible D gene is TRBD1 (5 bases). Germline assignment: CDR1 SGHRS and CDR2 YFSETQ. The CDR3 is 14 residues long. V was trimmed by 0 bases and J by 6 bases, leaving 9 bases between them. The full variable domain, in which reference TRBV5-1 and TRBJ2-2 provide the parts outside the CDR3, is KAGVTQTPRYLIKTRGQQVTLSCSPISGHRSVSWYQQTPGQGLQFLFEYFSETQRNKGNFPGRFSGRQFSNSRSEMNVSTLELGDSALYLCASSLEGSAGELFFGEGSRLTVL.